This is a list of T cell receptor beta chains from one sample in a study of cytomegalovirus exposure and HLA in healthy donors. TCRdb's copy holds only in-frame clones and misses some; the assay was immunoSEQ multiplex PCR. The table includes roughly 100,000 clones, almost 80% detected once. The material sequenced was PBMCs. All receptors derive from a man aged 50-59 years in good health and CMV-seropositive. Each CDR3 is given with its conserved first and last residue. D genes are given only for firm matches. The size of a clone is reported for some rows only, either as once, few or many, or as a class for expanded clones.

size | D | J | V | CDR3 | DNA
once | TRBD2 | TRBJ2-2 | TRBV5-4 | CASSPFGSGSIKAGELFF | TGTGCCAGCAGCCCCTTCGGGAGCGGGAGCATAAAGGCCGGGGAGCTGTTTTTT
. | . | TRBJ1-5 | TRBV28 | CASSSAAGQHSNQPQHF | TGTGCCAGCAGTTCCGCCGCAGGACAGCATAGCAATCAGCCCCAGCATTTT
. | TRBD2 | TRBJ2-1 | TRBV7-9 | CSSSGLGGSSYNEQFF | TGTTCCAGCAGTGGATTGGGCGGGAGCTCCTACAATGAGCAGTTCTTC
few | . | TRBJ1-2 | TRBV18 | CASSQQGEGYGYTF | TGTGCCAGCTCACAACAGGGAGAGGGCTATGGCTACACCTTC
. | . | TRBJ2-5 | TRBV6-5 | CASSYGVHQETQYF | TGTGCCAGCAGTTATGGAGTACACCAAGAGACCCAGTACTTC
. | . | TRBJ2-1 | TRBV5-1 | CASSLLPKAGSYNEQFF | TGCGCCAGCAGCCTACTACCCAAGGCCGGGTCTTACAATGAGCAGTTCTTC
once | TRBD2 | TRBJ2-2 | TRBV4-3 | CASSPLAGANGGELFF | TGCGCCAGCAGCCCATTAGCGGGAGCCAATGGCGGGGAGCTGTTTTTT
. | TRBD2 | TRBJ2-3 | TRBV19 | CASRLAGDTQYF | TGTGCCAGTCGACTAGCTGGAGATACGCAGTATTTT
. | . | TRBJ2-3 | TRBV15 | CATSRDATTPTDTQYF | TGTGCCACCAGCAGAGATGCGACTACCCCCACAGATACGCAGTATTTT
. | TRBD2 | TRBJ2-7 | TRBV25-1 | CASSFSGLAGGPPYEQYF | TGTGCCAGCAGTTTCTCCGGACTAGCGGGAGGGCCCCCCTACGAGCAGTACTTC
. | . | TRBJ2-2 | TRBV6-4 | CASRTTNTGELFF | TGTGCCAGCAGAACTACGAACACCGGGGAGCTGTTTTTT
. | . | TRBJ1-4 | TRBV7-7 | CASSPYEDRLSEKLFF | TGTGCCAGCAGCCCGTATGAGGATCGGCTTAGTGAAAAACTGTTTTTT
. | TRBD1 | TRBJ1-2 | TRBV19 | CASTSGTGYGYTF | TGTGCCAGTACCTCCGGGACAGGCTATGGCTACACCTTC
once | . | TRBJ2-1 | TRBV18 | CASDRGANEQFF | TGTGCCAGCGACCGGGGGGCGAATGAGCAGTTCTTC
. | TRBD2 | TRBJ2-5 | TRBV5-1 | CASRLAGGGQETQYF | TGCGCCAGCAGATTAGCGGGAGGAGGCCAAGAGACCCAGTACTTC
few | TRBD2 | TRBJ2-1 | TRBV10-1 | CASSSVAGAHKIYNEQFF | TGCGCCAGCAGTAGTGTAGCGGGAGCCCATAAGATCTACAATGAGCAGTTCTTC
. | TRBD1 | TRBJ2-5 | TRBV10-2 | CASSSSGGQETQYF | TGCGCCAGCAGTTCCTCAGGGGGCCAAGAGACCCAGTACTTC
. | . | TRBJ1-5 | TRBV28 | CASKPQHNRLNQPQHF | TGTGCCAGCAAGCCCCAGCACAACAGATTAAATCAGCCCCAGCATTTT
. | . | TRBJ2-6 | TRBV25-1 | CASSESGSGANVLTF | TGTGCCAGCAGTGAATCGGGGAGCGGGGCCAACGTCCTGACTTTC
. | TRBD2 | TRBJ2-7 | TRBV7-9 | CASSNIAGGSYEQYF | TGTGCCAGCAGCAACATAGCGGGAGGGTCCTACGAGCAGTACTTC
. | TRBD1 | TRBJ1-4 | TRBV28 | CASSTPTGDSEKLFF | TGTGCCAGCAGTACTCCAACAGGGGACAGTGAAAAACTGTTTTTT
. | TRBD2 | TRBJ2-1 | TRBV7-6 | CASSLRLAGDHEQFF | TGTGCCAGCAGCCTCAGACTAGCGGGAGATCATGAGCAGTTCTTC
. | TRBD1 | TRBJ1-4 | TRBV7-8 | CASSPRTGRSTNEKLFF | TGTGCCAGCAGCCCCCGGACAGGGAGGTCAACTAATGAAAAACTGTTTTTT
. | TRBD2 | TRBJ2-4 | TRBV4-2 | CASSQAQGAGNIQYF | TGTGCCAGCAGCCAGGCCCAGGGAGCGGGGAACATTCAGTACTTC
. | TRBD1 | TRBJ1-2 | TRBV5-4 | CASSSGTGRYGYTF | TGTGCCAGCAGCTCAGGGACAGGGAGGTATGGCTACACCTTC
once | . | TRBJ2-3 | TRBV21-1 | CASSEGRLVSGRAGGTDTQYF | TGTGCCAGCAGCGAAGGGAGGTTGGTTAGCGGGAGGGCCGGGGGCACAGATACGCAGTATTTT
. | . | TRBJ1-1 | TRBV7-9 | CASSLVQGTEAFF | TGTGCCAGCAGCTTAGTCCAGGGCACTGAAGCTTTCTTT
. | . | TRBJ2-3 | TRBV2 | CASSVRAGRLSTDTQYF | TGTGCCAGCAGTGTACGGGCAGGGAGGCTTAGCACAGATACGCAGTATTTT
. | TRBD2 | TRBJ2-2 | TRBV19 | CASSPTSGTEELFF | TGTGCCAGTAGTCCCACTAGCGGGACGGAGGAGCTGTTTTTT
. | TRBD2 | TRBJ2-7 | TRBV27 | CASSFGASGRREQYF | TGTGCCAGCAGTTTCGGAGCTAGCGGGAGACGCGAGCAGTACTTC
. | TRBD1 | TRBJ2-3 | TRBV6-1 | CASRLQGAQADTQYF | TGTGCCAGCAGGTTACAGGGGGCTCAGGCAGATACGCAGTATTTT
. | . | TRBJ1-1 | TRBV2 | CASSWGRDTEAFF | TGTGCCAGCTCCTGGGGCCGGGACACTGAAGCTTTCTTT
. | . | TRBJ2-3 | TRBV28 | CASSLAGDTQYF | TGTGCCAGCAGTTTAGCAGGAGATACGCAGTATTTT
. | . | TRBJ2-7 | TRBV11-3 | CASSFSGTYEQYF | TGTGCCAGCAGCTTTTCAGGTACCTACGAGCAGTACTTC
. | TRBD2 | TRBJ2-5 | TRBV25-1 | CASRSAAGKEIQYF | TGTGCCAGCAGGTCGGCAGCGGGAAAAGAGATACAGTACTTC
. | TRBD1 | TRBJ2-3 | TRBV15 | CATSTGDRNTDTQYF | TGTGCCACCAGCACTGGGGACAGAAACACAGATACGCAGTATTTT
. | . | TRBJ1-2 | TRBV5-1 | CASTDSLGYGYTF | TGCGCCAGCACGGACAGTCTTGGCTATGGCTACACCTTC
. | TRBD1 | TRBJ2-1 | TRBV7-9 | CASSLAPGQGMNEQFF | TGTGCCAGCAGCTTAGCTCCGGGACAGGGGATGAATGAGCAGTTCTTC
once | TRBD2 | TRBJ2-5 | TRBV7-9 | CSSSSRTSGWEKETQYF | TGTTCCAGCAGCTCCAGGACTAGCGGGTGGGAAAAAGAGACCCAGTACTTC
. | TRBD2 | TRBJ2-3 | TRBV7-9 | CASSTSRGGRAPDTQYF | TGTGCCAGCAGCACTAGCCGCGGCGGGAGGGCCCCAGATACGCAGTATTTT
. | TRBD1 | TRBJ1-1 | TRBV6-6 | CASSSGQSEAFF | TGTGCCAGCAGTTCGGGACAGTCTGAAGCTTTCTTT
once | TRBD1 | TRBJ1-3 | TRBV9 | CASSVAGTVGGNTIYF | TGTGCCAGCAGCGTAGCGGGGACAGTCGGGGGAAACACCATATATTTT
. | TRBD1 | TRBJ2-2 | TRBV19 | CASRGTGNTGELFF | TGTGCCAGTAGGGGGACAGGGAACACCGGGGAGCTGTTTTTT